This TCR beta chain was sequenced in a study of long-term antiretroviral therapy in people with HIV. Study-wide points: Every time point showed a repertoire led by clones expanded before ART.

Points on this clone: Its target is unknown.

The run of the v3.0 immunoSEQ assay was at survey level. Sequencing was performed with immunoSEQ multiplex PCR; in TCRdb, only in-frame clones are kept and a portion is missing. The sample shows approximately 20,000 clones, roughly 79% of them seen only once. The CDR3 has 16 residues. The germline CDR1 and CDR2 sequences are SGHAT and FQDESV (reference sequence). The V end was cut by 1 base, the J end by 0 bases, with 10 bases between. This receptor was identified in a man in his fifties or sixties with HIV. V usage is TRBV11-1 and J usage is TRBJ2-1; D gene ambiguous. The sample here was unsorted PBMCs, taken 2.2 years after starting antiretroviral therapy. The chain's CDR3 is CASSLGPGSSYNEQFF. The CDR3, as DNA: TGTGCCAGCAGCTTAGGTCCGGGTAGCTCCTACAATGAGCAGTTCTTC.